What follows describes a single T cell receptor beta chain. In the original analysis: Using reference gene primer amplification, nucleated cell counts were estimated. The protocol was immunoSEQ multiplex PCR, while the TCRdb copy is restricted to in-frame clones and leaves out a portion. V and J calls and clone size are as listed in that table; D and trimming were resolved from the DNA. The repertoire consists of approximately 210,000 clones, with approximately 86% occurring once and the leading ten covering 3% to 4.5%. The data belong to a study of blood T cell repertoires in COVID-19. Overall study context: The United States, Italy and Spain were the sources of the acute and convalescent COVID-19 samples. In each case, the material was cDNA or gDNA derived from T cells, B-cell-depleted T cells, or PBMCs.

With V trimmed by 4 bases and J by 15 bases, 15 bases remained unmatched. This CDR3 region has 15 residues. CDR1 and CDR2 from the germline V gene are KGHSH and LQKENI. The sequence was collected from a woman of 80 years or more with acute or convalescent COVID-19. The V and J genes are TRBV18 and TRBJ2-4, with 10 bases matching TRBD2. Sequencing was carried out using peripheral blood. CDR3 DNA sequence: TGTGCCAGCTCACGAACGTGGGGGACTAGCGACCGGTGGTACTTC. As protein: CASSRTWGTSDRWYF.